These T cell receptor beta chains were read from a single sample in a study of shared clonotypes between healthy human individuals. TCRdb's copy holds only in-frame clones and misses some; the assay was immunoSEQ multiplex PCR. Of 2 million to 2.5 million clones in the sample, 90% to 96% were seen once. The sequenced sample consisted of naive CD4+ T cells sorted from blood. Receptors originate from a man aged 18-30 years in good health. Both conserved end residues are part of each CDR3. Each record gives: clone size, J gene, D gene, V gene, CDR3 protein, CDR3 DNA. The D gene is left open where the match is weak. Only some rows state a clone size, as once, few, many or a class for expanded clones.

abundance: .
j_gene: TRBJ2-7
d_gene: .
v_gene: TRBV9
CDR3aa: CASSVQGSSYEQYF
CDR3nt: TGTGCCAGCAGCGTGCAGGGAAGCTCCTACGAGCAGTACTTC

abundance: .
j_gene: TRBJ1-6
d_gene: .
v_gene: TRBV7-8
CDR3aa: CASSPVGNSPLHF
CDR3nt: TGTGCCAGCAGCCCGGTGGGGAATTCACCCCTCCACTTT

abundance: once
j_gene: TRBJ2-7
d_gene: .
v_gene: TRBV10-2
CDR3aa: CASGPGGEFYEQYF
CDR3nt: TGCGCCAGCGGCCCAGGCGGGGAGTTCTACGAGCAGTACTTC

abundance: few
j_gene: TRBJ1-6
d_gene: .
v_gene: TRBV19
CDR3aa: CASSISPGNSPLHF
CDR3nt: TGTGCCAGTAGTATAAGCCCGGGGAATTCACCCCTCCACTTT

abundance: .
j_gene: TRBJ1-3
d_gene: .
v_gene: TRBV7-2
CDR3aa: CASSFKGSGNTIYF
CDR3nt: TGTGCCAGCAGCTTTAAAGGCTCTGGAAACACCATATATTTT

abundance: once
j_gene: TRBJ1-6
d_gene: TRBD1
v_gene: TRBV11-2
CDR3aa: CASSLGSLQGANSPLHF
CDR3nt: TGTGCCAGCAGCTTAGGGAGCCTACAGGGGGCTAATTCACCCCTCCACTTT

abundance: .
j_gene: TRBJ1-1
d_gene: .
v_gene: TRBV2
CDR3aa: CASSPVTEAFF
CDR3nt: TGTGCCAGCAGTCCGGTCACTGAAGCTTTCTTT

abundance: .
j_gene: TRBJ2-1
d_gene: .
v_gene: TRBV5-6
CDR3aa: CASSLAEGVNEQFF
CDR3nt: TGTGCCAGCAGCTTGGCGGAGGGAGTAAATGAGCAGTTCTTC

abundance: .
j_gene: TRBJ1-3
d_gene: .
v_gene: TRBV11-3
CDR3aa: CASSLSPLSGNTIYF
CDR3nt: TGTGCCAGCAGCTTAAGTCCTCTCTCTGGAAACACCATATATTTT

abundance: .
j_gene: TRBJ1-1
d_gene: .
v_gene: TRBV28
CDR3aa: CASSLLGQMNTEAFF
CDR3nt: TGTGCCAGCAGTTTACTCGGACAGATGAACACTGAAGCTTTCTTT

abundance: .
j_gene: TRBJ2-1
d_gene: .
v_gene: TRBV9
CDR3aa: CASSVAAPRNEQFF
CDR3nt: TGTGCCAGCAGCGTAGCGGCCCCGCGCAATGAGCAGTTCTTC

abundance: .
j_gene: TRBJ2-7
d_gene: .
v_gene: TRBV7-8
CDR3aa: CASSPRVSFEQYF
CDR3nt: TGTGCCAGCAGCCCTCGGGTCTCCTTCGAGCAGTACTTC

abundance: .
j_gene: TRBJ1-6
d_gene: .
v_gene: TRBV30
CDR3aa: CAWSQQDNSPLHF
CDR3nt: TGTGCCTGGAGTCAACAGGATAATTCACCCCTCCACTTT